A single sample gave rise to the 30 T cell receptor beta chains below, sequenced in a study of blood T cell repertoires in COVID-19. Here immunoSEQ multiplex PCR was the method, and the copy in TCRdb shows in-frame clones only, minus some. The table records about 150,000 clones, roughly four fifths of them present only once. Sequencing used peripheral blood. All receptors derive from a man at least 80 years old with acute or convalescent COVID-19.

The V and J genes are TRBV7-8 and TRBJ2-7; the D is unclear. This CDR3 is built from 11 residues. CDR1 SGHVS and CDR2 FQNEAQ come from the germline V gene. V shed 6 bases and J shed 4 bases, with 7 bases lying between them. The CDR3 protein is CASSGQYEQYF. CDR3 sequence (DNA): TGTGCCAGCAGTGGGCAGTACGAGCAGTACTTC.

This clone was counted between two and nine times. The CDR3 here is CASSSLSSGNTIYF. The CDR3 DNA is TGTGCCAGCAGCTCACTGAGCTCTGGAAACACCATATATTTT. This sequence joins TRBV7-9 and TRBJ1-3; the D is unclear. Germline assignment: CDR1 SEHNR and CDR2 FQNEAQ (reference sequence). V lost 4 bases and J lost 0, with 7 bases in between. CDR3 length: 14 amino acids.

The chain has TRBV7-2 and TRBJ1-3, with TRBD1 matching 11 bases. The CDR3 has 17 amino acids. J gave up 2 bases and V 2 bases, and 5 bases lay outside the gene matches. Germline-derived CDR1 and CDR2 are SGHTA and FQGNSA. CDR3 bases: TGTGCCAGCAGCTTATCCGGGACAGGGGGGCCTGGAAACACCATATATTTT. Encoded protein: CASSLSGTGGPGNTIYF.

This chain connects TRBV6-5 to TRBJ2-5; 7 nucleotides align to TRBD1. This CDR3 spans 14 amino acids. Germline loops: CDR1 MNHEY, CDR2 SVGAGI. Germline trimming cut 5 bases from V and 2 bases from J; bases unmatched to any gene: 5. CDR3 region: CASSRDRKQETQYF. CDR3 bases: TGTGCCAGCAGTCGGGACAGAAAGCAAGAGACCCAGTACTTC.

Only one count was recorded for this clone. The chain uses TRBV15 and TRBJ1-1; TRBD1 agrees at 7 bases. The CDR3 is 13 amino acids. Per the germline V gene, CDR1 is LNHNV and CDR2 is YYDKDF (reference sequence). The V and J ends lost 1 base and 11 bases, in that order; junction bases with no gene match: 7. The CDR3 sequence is CATSRGEVRGAFF. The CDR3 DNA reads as TGTGCCACCAGCAGAGGGGAGGTCAGGGGGGCTTTCTTT.

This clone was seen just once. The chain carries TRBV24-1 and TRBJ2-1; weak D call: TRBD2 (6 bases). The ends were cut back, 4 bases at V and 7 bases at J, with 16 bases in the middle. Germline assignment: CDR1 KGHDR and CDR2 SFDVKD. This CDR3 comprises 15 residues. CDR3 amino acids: CATSEGSGLVNEQFF. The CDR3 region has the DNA TGTGCCACCAGTGAGGGCAGCGGGTTGGTGAATGAGCAGTTCTTC.

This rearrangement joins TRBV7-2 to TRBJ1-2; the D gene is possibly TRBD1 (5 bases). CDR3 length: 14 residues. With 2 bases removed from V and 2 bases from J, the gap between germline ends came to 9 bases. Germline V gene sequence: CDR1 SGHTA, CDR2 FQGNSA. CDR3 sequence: CASSLKDSNYGYTF. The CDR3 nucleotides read TGTGCCAGCAGCTTAAAAGACAGCAACTATGGCTACACCTTC. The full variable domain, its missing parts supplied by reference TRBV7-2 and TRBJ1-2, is GAGVSQSPSNKVTEKGKDVELRCDPISGHTALYWYRQSLGQGLEFLIYFQGNSAPDKSGLPSDRFSAERTGGSVSTLTIQRTQQEDSAVYLCASSLKDSNYGYTFGSGTRLTVV.

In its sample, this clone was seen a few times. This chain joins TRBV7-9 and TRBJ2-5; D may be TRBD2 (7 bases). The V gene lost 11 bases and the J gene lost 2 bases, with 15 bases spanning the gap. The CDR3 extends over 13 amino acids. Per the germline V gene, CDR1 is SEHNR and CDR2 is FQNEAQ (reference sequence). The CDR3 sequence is CALTRGGQETQYF. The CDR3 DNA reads TGTGCCCTAACAAGGGGGGGGCAAGAGACCCAGTACTTC.

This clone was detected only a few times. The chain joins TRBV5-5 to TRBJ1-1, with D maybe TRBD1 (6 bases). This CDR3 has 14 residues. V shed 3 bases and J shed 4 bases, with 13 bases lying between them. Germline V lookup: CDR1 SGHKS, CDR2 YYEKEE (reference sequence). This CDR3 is CASSWTVTGTEAFF. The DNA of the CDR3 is TGTGCCAGCAGCTGGACAGTGACGGGCACTGAAGCTTTCTTT.

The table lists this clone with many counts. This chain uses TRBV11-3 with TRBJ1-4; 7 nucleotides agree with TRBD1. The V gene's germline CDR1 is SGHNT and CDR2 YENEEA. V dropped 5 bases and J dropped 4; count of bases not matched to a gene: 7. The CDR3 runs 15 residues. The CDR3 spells CASSQGDRDNEKLFF. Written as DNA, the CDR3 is TGTGCCAGCAGCCAGGGGGACCGAGATAATGAAAAACTGTTTTTT.

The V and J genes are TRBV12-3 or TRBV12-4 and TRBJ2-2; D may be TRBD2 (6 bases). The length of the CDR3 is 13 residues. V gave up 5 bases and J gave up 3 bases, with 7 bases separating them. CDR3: CASSGGYTGELFF. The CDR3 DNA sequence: TGTGCCAGCAGTGGGGGGTACACCGGGGAGCTGTTTTTT.

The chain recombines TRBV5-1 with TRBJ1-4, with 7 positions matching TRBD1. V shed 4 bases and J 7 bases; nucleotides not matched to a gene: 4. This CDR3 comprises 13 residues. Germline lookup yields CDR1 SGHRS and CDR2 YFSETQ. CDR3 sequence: CASSPRQGEKLFF. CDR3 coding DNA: TGCGCCAGCAGCCCCAGACAGGGTGAAAAACTGTTTTTT.

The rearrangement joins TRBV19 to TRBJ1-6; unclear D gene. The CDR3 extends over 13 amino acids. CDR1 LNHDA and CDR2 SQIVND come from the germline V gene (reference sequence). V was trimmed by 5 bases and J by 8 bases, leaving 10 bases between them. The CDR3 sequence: CASSPPEDSPLHF. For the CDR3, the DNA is TGTGCCAGTAGTCCCCCCGAGGATTCACCCCTCCACTTT.

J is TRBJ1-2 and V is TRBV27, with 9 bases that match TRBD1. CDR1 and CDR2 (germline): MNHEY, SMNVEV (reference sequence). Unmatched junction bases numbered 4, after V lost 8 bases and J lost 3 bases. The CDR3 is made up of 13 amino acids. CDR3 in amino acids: CASRRTGDYGYTF. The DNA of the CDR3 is TGTGCCAGCCGCCGGACAGGGGACTATGGCTACACCTTC.

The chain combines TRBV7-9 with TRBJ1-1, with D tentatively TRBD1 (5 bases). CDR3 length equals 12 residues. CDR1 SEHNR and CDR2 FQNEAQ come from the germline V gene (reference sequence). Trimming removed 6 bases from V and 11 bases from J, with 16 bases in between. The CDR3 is CASSPWGPGAFF. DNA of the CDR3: TGTGCCAGCAGTCCTTGGGGTCCAGGGGCTTTCTTT.

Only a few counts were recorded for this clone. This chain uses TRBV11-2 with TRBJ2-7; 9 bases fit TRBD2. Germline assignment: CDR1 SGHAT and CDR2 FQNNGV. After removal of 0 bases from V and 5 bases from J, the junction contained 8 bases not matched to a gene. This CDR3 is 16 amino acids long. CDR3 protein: CASSLDRPAGGHEQYV. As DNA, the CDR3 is TGTGCCAGCAGCTTAGATCGGCCAGCGGGGGGACACGAGCAGTACGTC.

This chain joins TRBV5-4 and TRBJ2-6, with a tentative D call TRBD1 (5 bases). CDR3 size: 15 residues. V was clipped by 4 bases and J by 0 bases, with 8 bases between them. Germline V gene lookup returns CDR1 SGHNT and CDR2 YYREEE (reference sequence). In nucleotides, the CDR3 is TGTGCCAGCAGCCGACAGTTCTCTGGGGCCAACGTCCTGACTTTC. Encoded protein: CASSRQFSGANVLTF.

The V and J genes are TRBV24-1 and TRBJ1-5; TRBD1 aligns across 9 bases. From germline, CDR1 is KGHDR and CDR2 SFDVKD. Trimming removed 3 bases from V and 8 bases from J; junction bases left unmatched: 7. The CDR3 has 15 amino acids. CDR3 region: CATSDPTGGGEPQHF. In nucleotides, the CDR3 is TGTGCCACCAGTGATCCGACAGGGGGTGGTGAGCCCCAGCATTTT.

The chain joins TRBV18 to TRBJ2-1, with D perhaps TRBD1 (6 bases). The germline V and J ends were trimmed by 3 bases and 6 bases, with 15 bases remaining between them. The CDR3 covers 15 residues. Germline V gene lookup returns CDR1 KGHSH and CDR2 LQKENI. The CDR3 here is CASSPQAGAGNEQFF. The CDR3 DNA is TGTGCCAGCTCACCTCAAGCAGGGGCGGGCAATGAGCAGTTCTTC. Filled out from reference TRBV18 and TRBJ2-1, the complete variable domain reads NAGVMQNPRHLVRRRGQEARLRCSPMKGHSHVYWYRQLPEEGLKFMVYLQKENIIDESGMPKERFSAEFPKEGPSILRIQQVVRGDSAAYFCASSPQAGAGNEQFFGPGTRLTVL.

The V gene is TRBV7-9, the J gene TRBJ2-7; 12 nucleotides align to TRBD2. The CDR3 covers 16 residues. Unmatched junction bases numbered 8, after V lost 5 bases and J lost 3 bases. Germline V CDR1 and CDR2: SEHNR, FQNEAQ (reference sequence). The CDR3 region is CASSPRLAGDNYEQYV. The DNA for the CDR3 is TGTGCCAGCAGCCCGAGACTAGCGGGGGATAACTACGAGCAGTACGTC.

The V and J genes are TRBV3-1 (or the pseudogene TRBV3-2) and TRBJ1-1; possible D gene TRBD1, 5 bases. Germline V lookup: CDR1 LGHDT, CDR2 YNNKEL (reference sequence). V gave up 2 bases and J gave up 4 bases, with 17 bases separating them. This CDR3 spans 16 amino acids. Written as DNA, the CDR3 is TGTGCCAGCAGCCAACTTCCATTCGGGGGACCCACTGAAGCTTTCTTT. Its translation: CASSQLPFGGPTEAFF.

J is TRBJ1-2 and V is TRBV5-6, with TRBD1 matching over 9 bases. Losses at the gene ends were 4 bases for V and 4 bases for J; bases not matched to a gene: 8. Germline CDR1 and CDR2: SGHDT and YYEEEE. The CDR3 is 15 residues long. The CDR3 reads CASSGLQGAGYGYTF. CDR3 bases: TGTGCCAGCAGCGGACTACAGGGGGCCGGCTATGGCTACACCTTC. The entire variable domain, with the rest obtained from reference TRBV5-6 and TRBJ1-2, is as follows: DAGVTQSPTHLIKTRGQQVTLRCSPKSGHDTVSWYQQALGQGPQFIFQYYEEEERQRGNFPDRFSGHQFPNYSSELNVNALLLGDSALYLCASSGLQGAGYGYTFGSGTRLTVV.

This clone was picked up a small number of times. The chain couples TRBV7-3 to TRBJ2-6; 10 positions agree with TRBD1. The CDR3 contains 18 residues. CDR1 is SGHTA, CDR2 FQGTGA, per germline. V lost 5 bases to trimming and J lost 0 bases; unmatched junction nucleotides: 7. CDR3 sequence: CASSPGTGVVSGANVLTF. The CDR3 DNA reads TGTGCCAGCAGCCCTGGGACAGGGGTAGTCTCTGGGGCCAACGTCCTGACTTTC.

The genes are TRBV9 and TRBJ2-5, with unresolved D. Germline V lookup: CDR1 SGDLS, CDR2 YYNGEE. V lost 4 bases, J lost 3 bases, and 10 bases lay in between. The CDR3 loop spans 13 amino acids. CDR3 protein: CASSPGVEETQYF. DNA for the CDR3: TGTGCCAGCAGCCCCGGAGTGGAAGAGACCCAGTACTTC.

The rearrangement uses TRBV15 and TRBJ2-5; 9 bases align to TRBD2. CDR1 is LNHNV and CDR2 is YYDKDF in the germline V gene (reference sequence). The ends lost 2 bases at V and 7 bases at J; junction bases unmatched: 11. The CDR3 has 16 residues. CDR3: CATSRSRLAGFGTQYF. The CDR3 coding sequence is TGTGCCACCAGCAGATCGAGGCTAGCGGGGTTTGGGACCCAGTACTTC.

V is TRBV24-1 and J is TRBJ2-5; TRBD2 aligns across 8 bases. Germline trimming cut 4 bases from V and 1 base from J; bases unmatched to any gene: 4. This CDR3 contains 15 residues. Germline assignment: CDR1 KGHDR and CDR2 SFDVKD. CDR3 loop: CATSETSGIQETQYF. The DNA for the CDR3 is TGTGCCACCAGTGAAACTAGCGGTATCCAAGAGACCCAGTACTTC.

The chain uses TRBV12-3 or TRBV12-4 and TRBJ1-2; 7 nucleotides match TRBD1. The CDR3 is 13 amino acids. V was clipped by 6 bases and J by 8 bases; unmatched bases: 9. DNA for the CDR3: TGTGCCAGCAGCCGCAGGGGGTTCACCGGCTACACCTTC. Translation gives CASSRRGFTGYTF.

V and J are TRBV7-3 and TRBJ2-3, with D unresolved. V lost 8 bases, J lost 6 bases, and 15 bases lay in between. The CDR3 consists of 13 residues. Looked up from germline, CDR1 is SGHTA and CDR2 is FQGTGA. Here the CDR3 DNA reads TGTGCCAGCGGCCTCACCTCCCAGGATACGCAGTATTTT. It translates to CASGLTSQDTQYF.

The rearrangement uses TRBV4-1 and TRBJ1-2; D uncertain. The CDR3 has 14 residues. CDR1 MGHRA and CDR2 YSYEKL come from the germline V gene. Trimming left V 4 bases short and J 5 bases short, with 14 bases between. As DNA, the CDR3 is TGCGCCAGCAGCCCCGGTGCGGCGAGGTATGGCTACACCTTC. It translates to CASSPGAARYGYTF.

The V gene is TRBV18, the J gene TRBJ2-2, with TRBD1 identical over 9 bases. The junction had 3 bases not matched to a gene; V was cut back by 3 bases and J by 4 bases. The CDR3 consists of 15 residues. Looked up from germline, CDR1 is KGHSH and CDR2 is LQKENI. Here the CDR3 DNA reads TGTGCCAGCTCACCGACAGGGGGTCTCACCGGGGAGCTGTTTTTT. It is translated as CASSPTGGLTGELFF.